This T cell receptor beta chain was recorded in a study of T cell responses to AZD1222 COVID-19 vaccine. Trimming removed 3 bases from V and 1 base from J; junction bases left unmatched: 10. The CDR3 length is 17 residues. Looked up from germline, CDR1 is LNHDA and CDR2 is SQIVND (reference sequence). Generated by immunoSEQ multiplex PCR, the TCRdb table keeps only in-frame clones and is missing some. This table holds 100,000 or so clones, about nine tenths found once. Points on this clone: Antigen specificity is unknown.

Study results and limitations: Only a handful of AZD1222 recipients, roughly 6 in all, had baseline seropositivity. The study found Spike-specific TCR breadth and depth rose after two AZD1222 doses. At 160-218 and 743-854, vaccine-associated CD4 TCRs were dominant, and they spanned spike. Nearly half of unique spike-specific TCRs reportedly avoided B.1.351 and B.1.1.7 mutated regions.

V gene TRBV19 combines with J gene TRBJ1-2, with 8 positions matching TRBD1. The material was peripheral blood, obtained 28 days after the second AZD1222 dose. This TCR derives from an adult who received the AZD1222 COVID-19 vaccine. The CDR3 DNA follows: TGTGCCAGTAGTATTGGGACAGGTCCTTACCTTAACTATGGCTACACCTTC. It codes for CASSIGTGPYLNYGYTF.